This note documents a single T cell receptor beta chain sequence. Per the study methods: Nucleated cell counts were estimated from reference gene primer amplification. Repertoires were generated with immunoSEQ multiplex PCR, while TCRdb's copy carries only in-frame clones and drops some. The V and J calls and the clone size are those of that table, but D and trimming were determined from the DNA. The table includes some 100,000 clones, roughly 87% detected once. The sample originates from a study of blood T cell repertoires in COVID-19. Study background: COVID-19 samples collected from the United States, Italy and Spain covered acute and convalescent phases. T cells, B-cell-depleted T cells, or PBMCs supplied cDNA or gDNA.

There are 18 residues in the CDR3. The V gene's germline CDR1 is SGHRS and CDR2 YFSETQ. Losses at the gene ends were 1 base for V and 4 bases for J; bases not matched to a gene: 12. The V and J genes are TRBV5-1 and TRBJ2-1; 9 positions agree with TRBD1. The source of this sequence is a woman aged 60 to 75 with acute or convalescent COVID-19. Source material: peripheral blood. CDR3 in amino acids: CASSLYINPGQGYNEQFF. In DNA, the CDR3 is TGCGCCAGCAGCTTGTACATTAACCCCGGACAGGGGTACAATGAGCAGTTCTTC.